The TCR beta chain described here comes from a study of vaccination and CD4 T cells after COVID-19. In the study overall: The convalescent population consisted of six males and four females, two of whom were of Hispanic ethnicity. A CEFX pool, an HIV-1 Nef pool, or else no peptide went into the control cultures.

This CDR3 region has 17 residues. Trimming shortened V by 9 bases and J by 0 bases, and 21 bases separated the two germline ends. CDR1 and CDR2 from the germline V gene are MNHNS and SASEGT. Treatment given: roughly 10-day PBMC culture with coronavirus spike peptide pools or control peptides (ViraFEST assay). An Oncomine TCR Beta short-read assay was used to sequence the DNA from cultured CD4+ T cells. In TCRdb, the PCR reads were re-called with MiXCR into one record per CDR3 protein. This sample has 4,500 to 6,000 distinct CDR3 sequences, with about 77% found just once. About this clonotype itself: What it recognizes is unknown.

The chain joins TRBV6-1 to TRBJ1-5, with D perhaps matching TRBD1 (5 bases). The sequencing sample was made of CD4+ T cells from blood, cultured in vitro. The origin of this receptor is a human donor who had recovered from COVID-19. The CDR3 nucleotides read TGTGCCAGTATACGGGACCCGGAGGATTATAGCAATCAGCCCCAGCATTTT. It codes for CASIRDPEDYSNQPQHF.